Below, 9 T cell receptor beta chains from the same sample are listed, as sequenced in a study of post-analysis software for immune sequencing data. Overall study results and limits: Patients showed TRBV5-6, TRBV5-1 and TRBV20-1 among a few TRBV segments more frequent than in controls.

Every TCR beta cDNA library bore unique molecular identifiers. TCRdb passed the PCR reads through MiXCR, listing each CDR3 protein once. The sample lists about 430,000 distinct CDR3 sequences, approximately 42% occurring once. What these receptors recognize is not known. Input material: blood. The receptors were sampled from a girl aged 2-10 years with multiple sclerosis.

The rearrangement links TRBV5-1 to TRBJ2-7; the D gene is possibly TRBD2 (6 bases). The CDR3 loop spans 14 amino acids. Per germline, CDR1 SGHRS and CDR2 YFSETQ. V gave up 4 bases and J gave up 3 bases, with 14 bases separating them. The DNA of the CDR3 is TGCGCCAGCAGCCCGGCGGGGACCCGCTACGAGCAGTACTTC. As protein: CASSPAGTRYEQYF.

The V gene is TRBV12-3 or TRBV12-4, the J gene TRBJ2-6, with 9 bases that match TRBD1. The CDR3 spans 17 residues. J was trimmed by 1 base and V by 6 bases; bases with no gene match: 7. The CDR3 DNA is TGTGCCAGCAGACCGGGACAGGGCCTTTCTGGGGCCAACGTCCTGACTTTC. Amino acids: CASRPGQGLSGANVLTF.

This rearrangement joins TRBV3-1 to TRBJ2-4, with D possibly TRBD2 on 6 matching bases. Near its end, the DNA agrees better with TRBJ2-5, so the J call may be wrong. CDR3 size: 16 residues. Per germline, CDR1 LGHDT and CDR2 YNNKEL (reference sequence). The CDR3 here is CASSQEGPGRNETQYF. CDR3 bases: TGTGCCAGCAGCCAAGAAGGGCCAGGGAGGAATGAGACCCAGTACTTC.

This clonotype was detected only a few times. This rearrangement joins TRBV7-2 to TRBJ2-7; no definite D call. The germline CDR1 and CDR2 sequences are SGHTA and FQGNSA. The CDR3 runs to 13 residues. V was trimmed by 3 bases and J by 2 bases, leaving 8 bases between them. CDR3 nucleotides: TGTGCCAGCAGCTTCAGACAAGCCTACGAGCAGTACTTC. It is translated as CASSFRQAYEQYF.

The table lists this clonotype with many counts. The rearrangement links TRBV29-1 to TRBJ2-5, with D perhaps matching TRBD1 or TRBD2 (5 bases each). The V end lost 7 bases, the J end lost 0 bases, and 15 bases lay between the germline ends. The CDR3 has 14 amino acids. The V gene's germline CDR1 is SQVTM and CDR2 ANQGSEA. The CDR3 loop reads CSAVVQGDQETQYF. The DNA for the CDR3 is TGCAGCGCCGTCGTTCAGGGAGACCAAGAGACCCAGTACTTC.

CDR3 nucleotides: TGTGCCAGCAGTCCGGGAGGGAGGGCAGGTCGGCAGTACTTC. Its translation: CASSPGGRAGRQYF. The rearrangement uses TRBV12-3 or TRBV12-4 and TRBJ2-5, with 8 bases identical to TRBD2. The CDR3 consists of 14 residues. The V segment lost 5 bases and the J segment 11 bases; nucleotides outside the gene matches: 13.

The gene calls are TRBV5-1 and TRBJ1-2; 7 bases match TRBD1. The CDR3 runs 18 residues. Germline V gene lookup returns CDR1 SGHRS and CDR2 YFSETQ. V was clipped by 5 bases and J by 5 bases; unmatched bases: 21. CDR3 amino acids: CASSPQVVAGQTSYGYTF. CDR3 in DNA: TGCGCCAGCAGTCCCCAGGTCGTGGCGGGACAGACATCATATGGCTACACCTTC.

This clonotype was counted only a few times. This chain connects TRBV4-2 to TRBJ2-1; the D is unclear. CDR3 length: 13 amino acids. Trimming shortened V by 2 bases and J by 7 bases, and 9 bases separated the two germline ends. Germline CDR1 and CDR2: LGHNA and YNFKEQ. The CDR3 coding sequence is TGTGCCAGCAGCCAACTTGTGGGTAATGAGCAGTTCTTC. This codes for CASSQLVGNEQFF.

This clonotype was recorded a few times. The CDR3 DNA sequence: TGTGCCAGCCTAGTAGCGGATACGCAGTATTTT. Translated: CASLVADTQYF. This chain links TRBV28 with TRBJ2-3; D may be TRBD2 (5 bases). This CDR3 spans 11 amino acids. Trimming cost V 8 bases and J 6 bases, with 9 bases left between them. Germline CDR1 is MDHEN and CDR2 is SYDVKM.